This T cell receptor beta chain was retrieved from a study of T cell repertoires in cytomegalovirus infection. Background on the study: Used in the study were CMV epitopes, some recently identified and HLA-C-restricted, others well-studied and HLA-B-restricted. Matching HLA type, along with CMV infection, was indicated by public TCR beta signatures. Overall study findings and caveats: CMV-specific HLA-C-restricted TCR beta clonotypes dominated the ex vivo response.

Germline assignment: CDR1 WSHSY and CDR2 SAAADI. Trimming removed 4 bases from V and 7 bases from J, with 10 bases in between. CDR3 size: 12 residues. TCRdb reanalysed the reads using MiXCR and keeps one entry per CDR3 protein. The data contain a few hundred thousand distinct CDR3 sequences, about 35% of them singletons. As to this clonotype: What it binds is not known.

Sequenced here: cultured PBMCs, sampled from culture after CMV antigen stimulation. The TCR was taken from a human donor in good health (CMV status not recorded). Some clones in this sample may be carry-over from other donors' samples. V usage is TRBV10-2 and J usage is TRBJ1-2; D is uncertain. The CDR3 DNA is TGCGCCAGCAGTGTAACCGGTCGTGGCTACACCTTC. It is translated as CASSVTGRGYTF.